One and the same sample provided the 29 T cell receptor beta chains below, sequenced in a study of blood T cell repertoires in COVID-19. Assay: immunoSEQ multiplex PCR; the TCRdb copy retains only in-frame clones and omits some. The sample has about 270,000 clones, roughly nine tenths seen once. Sequences were obtained from PBMCs or T cells enriched from blood (not recorded which). The receptors here all came from a woman between 18 and 29 years old who had recovered from COVID-19.

The rearrangement joins TRBV10-2 to TRBJ1-4; 7 bases fit TRBD1. V lost 2 bases and J lost 4; bases outside the gene matches: 7. This CDR3 comprises 16 residues. Germline V CDR1 and CDR2: WSHSY, SAAADI. The CDR3 is CASSEPTGWDNEKLFF. For the CDR3, the DNA is TGCGCCAGCAGTGAGCCGACAGGGTGGGATAATGAAAAACTGTTTTTT.

The rearrangement joins TRBV11-1 to TRBJ2-5; a possible D gene is TRBD2 (6 bases). Between the trimmed V and J ends, which lost 6 bases and 5 bases, there was a span of 16 bases. The CDR3 has 14 amino acids. Per the germline V gene, CDR1 is SGHAT and CDR2 is FQDESV (reference sequence). The CDR3 here is CASRPLLEGETQYF. CDR3 DNA sequence: TGTGCCAGCAGGCCCCTCTTGGAGGGGGAGACCCAGTACTTC.

The chain has TRBV2 and TRBJ2-1; D gene uncertain. This CDR3 has 16 amino acids. With 1 base removed from V and 10 bases from J, the gap between germline ends came to 20 bases. Germline CDR1 SNHLY, CDR2 FYNNEI. CDR3 sequence (DNA): TGTGCCAGCAGTGAAGAGCCCCCACTGGTGAAGTGGGAGCAGTTCTTC. This gives the protein CASSEEPPLVKWEQFF.

The rearrangement joins TRBV15 to TRBJ1-2; 12 bases fit TRBD1. After removal of 0 bases from V and 6 bases from J, the junction contained 8 bases not matched to a gene. The CDR3 has 17 amino acids. The germline CDR1 and CDR2 sequences are LNHNV and YYDKDF (reference sequence). The CDR3 reads CATSRDHGTGGIDGYTF. The CDR3 DNA reads TGTGCCACCAGCAGAGATCACGGGACAGGGGGCATAGATGGCTACACCTTC.

The rearrangement links TRBV7-6 to TRBJ2-2; 9 positions agree with TRBD2. The CDR3 covers 18 residues. The V gene's germline CDR1 is SGHVS and CDR2 FNYEAQ. Trimming removed 1 base from V and 0 bases from J; junction bases left unmatched: 6. This CDR3 reads CASSLGWSGGSNTGELFF. The CDR3 DNA is TGTGCCAGCAGCTTAGGGTGGAGCGGGGGGTCGAACACCGGGGAGCTGTTTTTT. The full variable domain, its missing parts supplied by reference TRBV7-6 and TRBJ2-2, is GAGVSQSPRYKVTKRGQDVALRCDPISGHVSLYWYRQALGQGPEFLTYFNYEAQQDKSGLPNDRFSAERPEGSISTLTIQRTEQRDSAMYRCASSLGWSGGSNTGELFFGEGSRLTVL.

V usage is TRBV23-1 and J usage is TRBJ1-3; unclear D gene. TRBV23-1 is identified as an open reading frame with a role that is uncertain. The CDR3 is made up of 14 amino acids. With 4 bases removed from V and 3 bases from J, the gap between germline ends came to 10 bases. The DNA for the CDR3 is TGCGCCAGCAGTCCTAGGTTGCGTGGAAACACCATATATTTT. Encoded protein: CASSPRLRGNTIYF.

The genes are TRBV7-9 and TRBJ1-3; D gene uncertain. Germline V lookup: CDR1 SEHNR, CDR2 FQNEAQ (reference sequence). This CDR3 is built from 15 residues. Between the trimmed V and J ends, which lost 5 bases and 4 bases, there was a span of 15 bases. As DNA, the CDR3 is TGTGCCAGCAGCCCCAGCGGGAGTATAGGAAACACCATATATTTT. Protein sequence: CASSPSGSIGNTIYF.

The chain combines TRBV18 with TRBJ2-3, with D perhaps matching TRBD2 (6 bases). With 6 bases removed from V and 3 bases from J, the gap between germline ends came to 16 bases. Germline assignment: CDR1 KGHSH and CDR2 LQKENI. The CDR3 covers 15 residues. The CDR3 DNA is TGTGCCAGCTCTCCCTCCGGGGGAATAACAGATACGCAGTATTTT. Translating gives CASSPSGGITDTQYF.

The chain combines TRBV9 with TRBJ2-5; 7 bases match TRBD2. The CDR3 totals 13 residues. J lost 5 bases, V lost 3 bases, and 4 bases had no gene match. Germline lookup yields CDR1 SGDLS and CDR2 YYNGEE. The CDR3 nucleotides are TGTGCCAGCAGCGGAAGCGGGACGGAGACCCAGTACTTC. This codes for CASSGSGTETQYF.

V gene TRBV30 combines with J gene TRBJ1-1; no definite D call. V was trimmed by 4 bases and J by 0 bases, leaving 6 bases between them. CDR1 is GTSNPN and CDR2 is SVGIG in the germline V gene (reference sequence). This CDR3 has 12 residues. The DNA of the CDR3 is TGTGCCTGGACCCCAGTGAACACTGAAGCTTTCTTT. It codes for CAWTPVNTEAFF.

The chain links TRBV19 to TRBJ1-6, with TRBD1 matching 7 bases. Trimming cost V 5 bases and J 7 bases; bases outside gene matches: 5. The V gene's germline CDR1 is LNHDA and CDR2 SQIVND (reference sequence). This CDR3 comprises 14 residues. The CDR3 DNA is TGTGCCAGTAGTCAACAGGGGAGGAATTCACCCCTCCACTTT. Translated, it gives CASSQQGRNSPLHF.

This chain joins TRBV6-2 or TRBV6-3 and TRBJ2-5; tentatively, D is TRBD2 (5 bases). V was pared by 7 bases and J by 0 bases, with 12 bases between. This CDR3 spans 14 amino acids. CDR1 is MNHEY and CDR2 is SVGEGT in the germline V gene. Written as DNA, the CDR3 is TGTGCCAGCAACCCCCCGGGGAACCAAGAGACCCAGTACTTC. This translates into CASNPPGNQETQYF.

The chain recombines TRBV7-8 with TRBJ1-2; D gene ambiguous. CDR3 length: 12 residues. Trimming took 2 bases from V and 6 from J, leaving 7 bases between them. CDR1 and CDR2 (germline): SGHVS, FQNEAQ. The CDR3 region is CASSLRLDGYTF. As DNA, the CDR3 is TGTGCCAGCAGCTTAAGACTGGATGGCTACACCTTC. Using reference TRBV7-8 and TRBJ1-2 for the parts outside the CDR3, the full variable domain is GAGVSQSPRYKVAKRGQDVALRCDPISGHVSLFWYQQALGQGPEFLTYFQNEAQLDKSGLPSDRFFAERPEGSVSTLKIQRTQQEDSAVYLCASSLRLDGYTFGSGTRLTVV.

This chain joins TRBV6-5 and TRBJ1-2; D is perhaps TRBD1 (5 bases). The CDR3 spans 11 residues. V was trimmed by 8 bases and J by 8 bases, leaving 12 bases between them. Germline CDR1 is MNHEY and CDR2 is SVGAGI. The CDR3 nucleotides are TGTGCCAGCTCCGGGGGGGTAGGCTACACCTTC. Translating gives CASSGGVGYTF.

V gene TRBV4-1 combines with J gene TRBJ1-5, with D perhaps matching TRBD1 (5 bases). With 0 bases removed from V and 0 bases from J, the gap between germline ends came to 9 bases. The CDR3 loop spans 16 amino acids. From germline, CDR1 is MGHRA and CDR2 YSYEKL. The CDR3 DNA follows: TGCGCCAGCAGCCAAGATGCAGGGTTTAGCAATCAGCCCCAGCATTTT. Its translation: CASSQDAGFSNQPQHF.

The rearrangement links TRBV1 to TRBJ2-3; the D segment call TRBD1 is taken from the table without a DNA check. TRBV1 is an annotated pseudogene. The CDR3 is 20 residues long. CDR3 amino acids: CTSSEVRDSPMASFTDTQYF. Written as DNA, the CDR3 is TGCACCAGCAGCGAGGTCCGGGACAGCCCTATGGCCAGCTTCACAGATACGCAGTATTTT.

The rearrangement uses TRBV19 and TRBJ2-7; TRBD1 aligns across 8 bases. J gave up 1 base and V 4 bases, and 6 bases lay outside the gene matches. CDR1 LNHDA and CDR2 SQIVND come from the germline V gene (reference sequence). This CDR3 has 15 residues. CDR3 DNA sequence: TGTGCCAGTAGTAGAAGCCGGGACAGGTCCTACGAGCAGTACTTC. This sequence encodes CASSRSRDRSYEQYF.

This chain links TRBV29-1 with TRBJ1-4, with D unresolved. CDR3 size: 14 residues. V was cut by 1 base and J by 6 bases, with 12 bases left in between. Germline V CDR1 and CDR2: SQVTM, ANQGSEA. The CDR3 region has the DNA TGCAGCGTTGAAGGGGCCGAGAAGGATGAAAAACTGTTTTTT. Translating gives CSVEGAEKDEKLFF.

V and J are TRBV2 and TRBJ1-5; TRBD1 matches at 7 bases. The V gene end was trimmed by 2 bases and the J gene end by 6 bases; junction bases not matched to a gene: 7. The CDR3 has 15 amino acids. Germline loops: CDR1 SNHLY, CDR2 FYNNEI. The CDR3 DNA reads TGTGCCAGCAGTGAAATTAGGGGGCGAGGTCAGCCCCAGCATTTT. It codes for CASSEIRGRGQPQHF.

This chain joins TRBV19 and TRBJ2-1; 7 bases line up with TRBD2. V lost 5 bases to trimming and J lost 7 bases; unmatched junction nucleotides: 8. The CDR3 is made up of 14 amino acids. The germline V gene has CDR1 LNHDA and CDR2 SQIVND (reference sequence). The chain's CDR3 is CASSLGLDGNEQFF. In DNA form, the CDR3 reads TGTGCCAGTAGTCTAGGACTAGACGGGAATGAGCAGTTCTTC.

This clone appeared a single time. The gene calls are TRBV6-5 and TRBJ2-1; 7 nucleotides line up with TRBD2. The J segment lost 8 bases and the V segment lost 5 bases, leaving 6 bases of the junction unmatched. The length of the CDR3 is 13 residues. The germline gives CDR1 MNHEY, CDR2 SVGAGI. CDR3 coding DNA: TGTGCCAGCAGTCTAGCGGTGGTGGATGAGCAGTTCTTC. The encoded protein is CASSLAVVDEQFF.

This chain uses TRBV6-5 with TRBJ2-6; a weak D match, TRBD2 (6 bases). The CDR3 extends over 16 amino acids. Trimming cost V 1 base and J 3 bases, with 10 bases left between them. From germline, CDR1 is MNHEY and CDR2 SVGAGI. CDR3 DNA sequence: TGTGCCAGCAGTTACTGGAGGGCTAATGGGGCCAACGTCCTGACTTTC. Protein product: CASSYWRANGANVLTF.

J is TRBJ1-5 and V is TRBV19; 11 nucleotides agree with TRBD1. The germline gives CDR1 LNHDA, CDR2 SQIVND (reference sequence). This CDR3 contains 15 residues. V dropped 5 bases and J dropped 2; count of bases not matched to a gene: 2. The chain's CDR3 is CASSGTGGGNQPQHF. The DNA of the CDR3 is TGTGCCAGTAGTGGGACAGGGGGAGGCAATCAGCCCCAGCATTTT. Supplemented by reference TRBV19 and TRBJ1-5, the full variable domain reads DGGITQSPKYLFRKEGQNVTLSCEQNLNHDAMYWYRQDPGQGLRLIYYSQIVNDFQKGDIAEGYSVSREKKESFPLTVTSAQKNPTAFYLCASSGTGGGNQPQHFGDGTRLSIL.

V is TRBV5-6 and J is TRBJ2-5, with D possibly matching TRBD1 (6 bases). This CDR3 has 14 amino acids. V lost 0 bases and J 5 bases, leaving 11 bases between the germline ends. Germline assignment: CDR1 SGHDT and CDR2 YYEEEE. CDR3 coding DNA: TGTGCCAGCAGCTTGGTACAGGGTTGGGAGACCCAGTACTTC. This translates into CASSLVQGWETQYF. The full variable domain, with the rest looked up from reference TRBV5-6 and TRBJ2-5, is DAGVTQSPTHLIKTRGQQVTLRCSPKSGHDTVSWYQQALGQGPQFIFQYYEEEERQRGNFPDRFSGHQFPNYSSELNVNALLLGDSALYLCASSLVQGWETQYFGPGTRLLVL.

The rearrangement uses TRBV6-5 and TRBJ2-1; 8 nucleotides align to TRBD2. The V gene's germline CDR1 is MNHEY and CDR2 SVGAGI. V trimming: 9 bases; J trimming: 2 bases; junction bases outside the gene matches: 6. This CDR3 contains 14 residues. CDR3 amino acids: CASHRGGPYNEQFF. The CDR3 coding sequence is TGTGCCAGTCACCGGGGGGGACCCTACAATGAGCAGTTCTTC.

The rearrangement uses TRBV27 and TRBJ2-7, with D possibly TRBD2 on 7 matching bases. The CDR3 length is 15 residues. The V gene lost 2 bases and the J gene lost 2 bases, with 13 bases spanning the gap. Germline V lookup: CDR1 MNHEY, CDR2 SMNVEV (reference sequence). CDR3 in DNA: TGTGCCAGCAGTTTACTGGGCGGGGGCACCTACGAGCAGTACTTC. Translation: CASSLLGGGTYEQYF.

The CDR3 nucleotides read TGTGCCAGCAGCCAAACGCGGCGCCTGAGCTCCTACGAGCAGTACTTC. Amino acid sequence: CASSQTRRLSSYEQYF. The chain joins TRBV3-1 (or the pseudogene TRBV3-2) to TRBJ2-7, with D unclear. Germline-derived CDR1 and CDR2 are LGHDT and YNNKEL (reference sequence). The CDR3 consists of 16 residues. V lost 2 bases and J lost 0, with 14 bases in between.

The V and J genes are TRBV21-1 and TRBJ1-5; TRBD1 is taken as the D call from the table, unchecked against the DNA. TRBV21-1 is given as a pseudogene. This CDR3 has 15 residues. The CDR3 region is CASQGTGGFNQPQHF. Here the CDR3 DNA reads TGTGCCAGCCAGGGGACAGGGGGCTTTAATCAGCCCCAGCATTTT.

This chain joins TRBV19 and TRBJ1-1; D not certain. Germline assignment: CDR1 LNHDA and CDR2 SQIVND (reference sequence). This CDR3 region has 12 residues. V gave up 2 bases and J gave up 7 bases, with 8 bases separating them. CDR3 protein: CASSIRWSEAFF. The CDR3 DNA follows: TGTGCCAGTAGTATACGCTGGAGTGAAGCTTTCTTT.